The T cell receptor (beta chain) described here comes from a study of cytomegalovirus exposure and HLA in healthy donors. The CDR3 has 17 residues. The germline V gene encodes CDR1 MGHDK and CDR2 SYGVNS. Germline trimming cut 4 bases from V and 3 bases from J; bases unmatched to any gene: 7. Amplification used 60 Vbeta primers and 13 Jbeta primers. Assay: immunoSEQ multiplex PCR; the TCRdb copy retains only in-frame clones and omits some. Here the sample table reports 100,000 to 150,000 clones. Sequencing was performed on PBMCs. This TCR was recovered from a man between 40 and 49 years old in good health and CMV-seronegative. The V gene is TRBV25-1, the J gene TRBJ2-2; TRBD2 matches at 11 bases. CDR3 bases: TGTGCCAGCAGTGGGCGACTAGCGGGGAAGTACACCGGGGAGCTGTTTTTT. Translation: CASSGRLAGKYTGELFF.